This T cell receptor beta chain derives from a study of a mutant IDH1 vaccine in newly diagnosed glioma (dated by TCRdb to 2020 to 2022). Context from the whole study: Vaccination was initiated 4-6 weeks after radiotherapy alone, or concurrently with temozolomide cycles in the chemotherapy-containing groups. Peripheral blood was drawn at six visits: V03 (baseline), V05, V07, V10, V12 and V13. Before enrollment, most patients had been given radiochemotherapy with temozolomide as standard therapy, while the rest had received either radiotherapy alone or temozolomide alone. Of the 30 or so patients who were treated, about 62% were male and about 40% were female, and the mean age was roughly 40 years. The week-35 safety follow-up was designated visit V12, and the week-47 end of study was designated visit V13. For exploratory analyses, longitudinal TCRB deep sequencing was carried out in under 30 treated patients wherever samples were available.

The germline V gene gives CDR1 as SQVTM and CDR2 as ANQGSEA. The V end loses 4 bases and the J end loses 4 bases, and a stretch of 9 bases separates them. The cysteine opens and the phenylalanine closes a CDR3 of 12 amino acids. Only the CDR3 DNA stays, 36 bases, in frame from base 1. Remarks on this clone: Its recognized antigen is unknown. No clone much larger than this one lies a single base away; base qualities are absent.

The library relied on the immunoSEQ multiplex PCR assay. The hsTCRB Kit was used according to the manufacturer's protocol to amplify rearranged TCR beta chain sequences. An Illumina MiSeq was used to sequence the TCRB libraries. The source study handled its data this way. The proprietary platform of the kit vendor was used for demultiplexing, trimming and gene mapping. TCRdb's version of the immuneACCESS table is confined to in-frame rearrangements and falls short of the full clone set. An unresolved V gene accounts for under half of the shortfall where checked; the remainder is of unknown origin. Clonal size and the V and J genes are those of that table, whereas D and trimming came from the DNA. Present in this sample are around 30,000 clones, around four fifths of which were seen just once. Roughly 3.1% of the sample is held by the ten biggest clonotypes. The investigation overall reported the following: No apparent relationship was observed between pseudoprogression and alterations in the top peripheral T cell clonotypes detected by TCRB sequencing. Immune responses induced by the vaccine were seen in roughly 95% of patients across multiple MHC alleles. The authors noted that analyses of patient blood samples could not be reproduced because of sample limitations. Selection of PBMC samples for TCRB deep sequencing was based on availability.

The sample's time point label, decoded: week 35, safety follow-up. Each vaccine dose was 300 ug of a 20-mer mutant IDH1 peptide in Montanide, given subcutaneously with topical imiquimod. Patients were given eight vaccinations, in weeks 1, 3, 5, 7, 11, 15, 19 and 23, which matched visits V03 through V10. Newly diagnosed WHO grade 3 or 4 IDH1-mutant astrocytomas showing loss of nuclear ATRX were present in the donors. The samples were drawn from NOA16, a multicentre, single-arm, open-label phase I trial in Germany that tested a mutant IDH1 peptide vaccine in humans for the first time. Genomic DNA for TCRB sequencing was extracted from EDTA blood using the DNeasy Blood and Tissue Kit.

The sequencing used PBMCs, collected from a glioma patient whose treatment included an IDH1 peptide vaccine. This receptor was obtained from a man in his forties or fifties with glioma. Some clones in this sample may be carry-over from other donors' samples. The chain joins TRBV29-1 to TRBJ2-3; the best D guess is TRBD1, with 6 bases matching. The CDR3 reads CSVAAGADTQYF. The DNA sequence reads TGCAGCGTTGCGGCAGGGGCAGATACGCAGTATTTT.